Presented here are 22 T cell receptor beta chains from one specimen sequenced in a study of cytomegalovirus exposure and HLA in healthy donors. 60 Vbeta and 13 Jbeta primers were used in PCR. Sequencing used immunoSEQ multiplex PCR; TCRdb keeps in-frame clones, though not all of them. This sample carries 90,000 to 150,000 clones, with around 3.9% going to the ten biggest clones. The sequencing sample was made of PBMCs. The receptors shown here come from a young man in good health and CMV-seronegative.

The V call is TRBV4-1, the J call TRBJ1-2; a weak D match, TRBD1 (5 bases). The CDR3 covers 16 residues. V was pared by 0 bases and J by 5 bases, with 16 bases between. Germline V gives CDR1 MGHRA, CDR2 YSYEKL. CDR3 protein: CASSQDLGRGNYGYTF. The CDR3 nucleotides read TGCGCCAGCAGCCAAGACCTAGGTCGGGGGAATTATGGCTACACCTTC.

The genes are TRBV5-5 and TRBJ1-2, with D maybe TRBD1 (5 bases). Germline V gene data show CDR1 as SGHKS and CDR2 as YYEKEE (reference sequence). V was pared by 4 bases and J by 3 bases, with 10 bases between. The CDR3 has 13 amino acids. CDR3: CASSRTSDYGYTF. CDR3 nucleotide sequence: TGTGCCAGCAGCCGGACATCTGACTATGGCTACACCTTC.

The CDR3, as DNA: TGTGCCAGCAGCGTTGGACTGACTCCCAATCAGCCCCAGCATTTT. It specifies CASSVGLTPNQPQHF. J is TRBJ1-5 and V is TRBV2; D call uncertain. V was trimmed by 6 bases and J by 3 bases, leaving 15 bases between them. In germline, CDR1 is SNHLY, CDR2 FYNNEI. This CDR3 comprises 15 residues.

The CDR3: CASGAETGAQREAFF. CDR3 in DNA: TGTGCTAGTGGTGCTGAAACAGGGGCCCAAAGGGAAGCTTTCTTT. The genes are TRBV12-5 and TRBJ1-1; 7 bases align to TRBD1. The germline gives CDR1 LGHNT, CDR2 FRNRAP. The CDR3 is 15 amino acids. The trim removed 5 bases at V and 8 bases at J, leaving 14 bases unmatched.

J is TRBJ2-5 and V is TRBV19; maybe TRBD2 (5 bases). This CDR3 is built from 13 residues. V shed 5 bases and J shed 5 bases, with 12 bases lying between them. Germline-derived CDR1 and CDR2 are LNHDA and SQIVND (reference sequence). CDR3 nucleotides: TGTGCCAGTAGTCCCGGGCGCGGGGAGACCCAGTACTTC. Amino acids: CASSPGRGETQYF. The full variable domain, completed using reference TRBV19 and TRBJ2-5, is DGGITQSPKYLFRKEGQNVTLSCEQNLNHDAMYWYRQDPGQGLRLIYYSQIVNDFQKGDIAEGYSVSREKKESFPLTVTSAQKNPTAFYLCASSPGRGETQYFGPGTRLLVL.

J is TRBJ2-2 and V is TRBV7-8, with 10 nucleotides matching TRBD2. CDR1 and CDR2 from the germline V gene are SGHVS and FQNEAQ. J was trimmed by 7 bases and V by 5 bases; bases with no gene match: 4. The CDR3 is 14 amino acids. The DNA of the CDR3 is TGTGCCAGCAGCCCGAGGACTAGCGGCGGGGAGCTGTTTTTT. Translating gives CASSPRTSGGELFF.

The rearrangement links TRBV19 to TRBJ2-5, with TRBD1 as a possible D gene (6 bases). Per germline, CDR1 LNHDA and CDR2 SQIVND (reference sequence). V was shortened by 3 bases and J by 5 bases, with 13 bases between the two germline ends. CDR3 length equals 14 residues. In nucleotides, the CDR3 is TGTGCCAGTAGTATCCCGACAGGCCGGGAGACCCAGTACTTC. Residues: CASSIPTGRETQYF.

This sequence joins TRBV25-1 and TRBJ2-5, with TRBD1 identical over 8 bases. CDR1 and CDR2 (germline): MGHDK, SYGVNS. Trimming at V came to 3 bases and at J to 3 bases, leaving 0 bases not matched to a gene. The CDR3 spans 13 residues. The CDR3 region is CASSEDREETQYF. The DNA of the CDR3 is TGTGCCAGCAGTGAGGACAGGGAAGAGACCCAGTACTTC. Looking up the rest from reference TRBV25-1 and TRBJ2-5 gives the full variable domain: EADIYQTPRYLVIGTGKKITLECSQTMGHDKMYWYQQDPGMELHLIHYSYGVNSTEKGDLSSESTVSRIRTEHFPLTLESARPSHTSQYLCASSEDREETQYFGPGTRLLVL.

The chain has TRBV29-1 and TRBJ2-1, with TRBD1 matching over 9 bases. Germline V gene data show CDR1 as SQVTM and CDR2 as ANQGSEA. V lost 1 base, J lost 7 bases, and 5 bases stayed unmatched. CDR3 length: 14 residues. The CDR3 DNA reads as TGCAGCGTTGAAGGACAGGGGGTTTGGAATGAGCAGTTCTTC. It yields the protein CSVEGQGVWNEQFF.

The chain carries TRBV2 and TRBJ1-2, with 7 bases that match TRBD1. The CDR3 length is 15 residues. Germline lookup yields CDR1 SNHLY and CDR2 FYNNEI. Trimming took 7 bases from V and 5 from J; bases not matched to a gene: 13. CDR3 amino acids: CASTAPVGRGYGYTF. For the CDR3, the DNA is TGTGCCAGCACCGCCCCCGTGGGCAGGGGGTATGGCTACACCTTC.

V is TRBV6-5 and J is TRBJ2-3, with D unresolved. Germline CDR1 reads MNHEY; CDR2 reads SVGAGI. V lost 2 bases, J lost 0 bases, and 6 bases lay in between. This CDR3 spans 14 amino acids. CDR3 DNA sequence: TGTGCCAGCAGTTACCGAACTAGCACAGATACGCAGTATTTT. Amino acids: CASSYRTSTDTQYF.

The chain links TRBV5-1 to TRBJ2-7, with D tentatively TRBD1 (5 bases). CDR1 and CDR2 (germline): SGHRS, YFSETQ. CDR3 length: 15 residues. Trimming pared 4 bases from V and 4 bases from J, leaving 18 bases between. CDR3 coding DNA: TGCGCCAGCAGCCAGGACAAGCAAAGGGGATACGAGCAGTACTTC. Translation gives CASSQDKQRGYEQYF.

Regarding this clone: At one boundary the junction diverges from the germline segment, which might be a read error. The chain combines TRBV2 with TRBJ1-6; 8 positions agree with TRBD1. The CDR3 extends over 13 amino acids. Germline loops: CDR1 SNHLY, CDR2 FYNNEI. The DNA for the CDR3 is TGTGCCAGCAGGGAAGACAGGGGTTCACCCCTCCACTTT. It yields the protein CASREDRGSPLHF.

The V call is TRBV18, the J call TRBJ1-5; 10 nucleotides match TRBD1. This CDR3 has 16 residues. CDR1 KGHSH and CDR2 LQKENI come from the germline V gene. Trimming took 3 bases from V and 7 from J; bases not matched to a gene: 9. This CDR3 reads CASSPGGQGQGQPQHF. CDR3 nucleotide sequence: TGTGCCAGCTCACCGGGGGGACAGGGGCAGGGACAGCCCCAGCATTTT.

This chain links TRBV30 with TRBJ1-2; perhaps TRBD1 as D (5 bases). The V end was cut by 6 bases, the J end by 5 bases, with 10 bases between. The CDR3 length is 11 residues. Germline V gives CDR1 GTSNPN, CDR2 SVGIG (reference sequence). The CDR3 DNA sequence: TGTGCCTGTTCAGGGTTGTATGGCTACACCTTC. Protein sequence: CACSGLYGYTF.

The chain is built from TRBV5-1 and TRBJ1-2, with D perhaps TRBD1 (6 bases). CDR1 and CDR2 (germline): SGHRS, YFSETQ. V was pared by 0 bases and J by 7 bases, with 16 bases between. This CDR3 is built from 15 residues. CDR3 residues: CASSLESARGGGYTF. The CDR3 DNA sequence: TGCGCCAGCAGCTTGGAGTCCGCCAGGGGTGGTGGCTACACCTTC.

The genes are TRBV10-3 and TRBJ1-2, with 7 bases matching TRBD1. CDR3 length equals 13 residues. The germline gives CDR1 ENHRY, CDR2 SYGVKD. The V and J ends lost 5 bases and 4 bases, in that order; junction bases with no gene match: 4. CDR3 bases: TGTGCCATCAGTACTGGGACAGCCTATGGCTACACCTTC. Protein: CAISTGTAYGYTF.

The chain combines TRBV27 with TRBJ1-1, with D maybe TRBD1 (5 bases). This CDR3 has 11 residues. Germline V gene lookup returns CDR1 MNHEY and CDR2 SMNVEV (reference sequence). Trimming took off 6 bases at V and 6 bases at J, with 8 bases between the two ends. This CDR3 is CASSGGPEAFF. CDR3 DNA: TGTGCCAGCAGCGGGGGTCCTGAAGCTTTCTTT.

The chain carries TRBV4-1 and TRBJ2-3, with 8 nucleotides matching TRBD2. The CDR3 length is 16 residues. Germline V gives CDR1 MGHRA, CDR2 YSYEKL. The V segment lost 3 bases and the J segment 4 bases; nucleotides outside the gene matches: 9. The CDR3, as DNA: TGCGCCAGCAGCCAGGCAGCGGGAGTGTTGGCAGATACGCAGTATTTT. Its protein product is CASSQAAGVLADTQYF.

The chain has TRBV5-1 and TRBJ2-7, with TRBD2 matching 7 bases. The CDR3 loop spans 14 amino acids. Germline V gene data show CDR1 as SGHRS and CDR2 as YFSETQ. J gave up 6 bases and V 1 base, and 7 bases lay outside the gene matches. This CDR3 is CASSLPAGSVEQYF. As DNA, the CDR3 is TGCGCCAGCAGCTTGCCAGCGGGATCTGTCGAGCAGTACTTC.

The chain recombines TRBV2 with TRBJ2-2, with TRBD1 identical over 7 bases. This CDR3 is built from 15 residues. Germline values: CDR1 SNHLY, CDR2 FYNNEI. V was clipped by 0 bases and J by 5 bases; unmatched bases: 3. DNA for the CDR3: TGTGCCAGCAGTGAAGCTAGACAGGGAACCGGGGAGCTGTTTTTT. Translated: CASSEARQGTGELFF.

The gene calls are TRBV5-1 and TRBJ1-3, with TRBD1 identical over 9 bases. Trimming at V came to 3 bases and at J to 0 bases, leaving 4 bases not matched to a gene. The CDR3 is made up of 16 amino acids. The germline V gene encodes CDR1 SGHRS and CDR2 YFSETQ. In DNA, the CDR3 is TGCGCCAGCAGCTGGACAGGGGCCCTCTCTGGAAACACCATATATTTT. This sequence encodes CASSWTGALSGNTIYF.